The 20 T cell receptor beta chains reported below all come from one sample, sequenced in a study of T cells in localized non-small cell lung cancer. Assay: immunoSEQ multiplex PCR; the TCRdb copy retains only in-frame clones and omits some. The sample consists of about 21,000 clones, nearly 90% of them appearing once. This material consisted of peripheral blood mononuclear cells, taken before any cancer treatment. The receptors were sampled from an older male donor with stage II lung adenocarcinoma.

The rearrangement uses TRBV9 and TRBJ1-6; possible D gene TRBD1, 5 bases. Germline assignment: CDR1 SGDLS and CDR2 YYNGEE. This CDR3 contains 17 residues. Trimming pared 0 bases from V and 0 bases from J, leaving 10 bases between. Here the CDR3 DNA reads TGTGCCAGCAGCGTAGATACGGGGCTCTCCTATAATTCACCCCTCCACTTT. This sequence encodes CASSVDTGLSYNSPLHF.

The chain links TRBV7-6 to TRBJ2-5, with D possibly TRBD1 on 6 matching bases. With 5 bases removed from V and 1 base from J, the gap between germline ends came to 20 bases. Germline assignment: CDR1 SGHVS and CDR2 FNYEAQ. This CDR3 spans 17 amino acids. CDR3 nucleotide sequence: TGTGCCAGCAGCCTATTTACAGGGAATTTGGGCCAAGAGACCCAGTACTTC. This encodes CASSLFTGNLGQETQYF. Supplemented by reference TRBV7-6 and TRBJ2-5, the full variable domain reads GAGVSQSPRYKVTKRGQDVALRCDPISGHVSLYWYRQALGQGPEFLTYFNYEAQQDKSGLPNDRFSAERPEGSISTLTIQRTEQRDSAMYRCASSLFTGNLGQETQYFGPGTRLLVL.

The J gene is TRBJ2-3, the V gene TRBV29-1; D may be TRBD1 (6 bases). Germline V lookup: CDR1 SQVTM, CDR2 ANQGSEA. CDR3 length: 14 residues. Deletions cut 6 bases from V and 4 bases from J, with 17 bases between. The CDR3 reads CSVPRAGVADTQYF. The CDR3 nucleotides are TGCAGCGTCCCAAGGGCAGGGGTGGCAGATACGCAGTATTTT.

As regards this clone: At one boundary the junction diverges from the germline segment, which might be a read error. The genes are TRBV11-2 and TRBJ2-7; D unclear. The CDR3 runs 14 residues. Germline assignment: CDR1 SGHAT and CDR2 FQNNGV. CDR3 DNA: TGTGCCAGCAGCCTAGAGCCTTTTGCCTACGAGCAGTACTTC. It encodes CASSLEPFAYEQYF.

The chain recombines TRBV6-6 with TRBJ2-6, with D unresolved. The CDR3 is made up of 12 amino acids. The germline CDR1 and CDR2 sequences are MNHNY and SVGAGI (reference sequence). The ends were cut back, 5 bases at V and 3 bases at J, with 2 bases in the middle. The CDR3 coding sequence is TGTGCCAGCAGTCTTGGGGCCAACGTCCTGACTTTC. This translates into CASSLGANVLTF.

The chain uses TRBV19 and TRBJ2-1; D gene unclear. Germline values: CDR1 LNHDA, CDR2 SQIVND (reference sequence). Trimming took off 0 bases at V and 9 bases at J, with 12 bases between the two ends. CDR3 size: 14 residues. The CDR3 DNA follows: TGTGCCAGTAGTATAGATGGTAGCTTGGGTGAGCAGTTCTTC. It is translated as CASSIDGSLGEQFF.

CDR3 nucleotides: TGCGCCAGCAGCCCAGGGGGCCGAGGGCAGTACTTC. This translates into CASSPGGRGQYF. The chain links TRBV10-1 to TRBJ2-7; the match to TRBD1 covers 8 bases. The trim removed 6 bases at V and 9 bases at J, leaving 7 bases unmatched. The CDR3 length is 12 residues. CDR1 and CDR2 from the germline V gene are WNHNN and SYGVQD (reference sequence).

The CDR3 bases are TGCAGCGTTGTCCTGCGGGAGTGGAGTACCGGGGAGCTGTTTTTT. Translation gives CSVVLREWSTGELFF. This chain uses TRBV29-1 with TRBJ2-2, with TRBD2 matching 7 bases. The CDR3 covers 15 residues. The germline gives CDR1 SQVTM, CDR2 ANQGSEA. Germline trimming cut 4 bases from V and 5 bases from J; bases unmatched to any gene: 10.

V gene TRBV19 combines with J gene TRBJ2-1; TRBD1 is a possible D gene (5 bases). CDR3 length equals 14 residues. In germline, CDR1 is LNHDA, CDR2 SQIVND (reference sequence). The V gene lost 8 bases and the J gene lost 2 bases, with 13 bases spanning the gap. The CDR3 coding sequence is TGTGCCAGTCGCGAAGGGGCCACCTACAATGAGCAGTTCTTC. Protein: CASREGATYNEQFF.

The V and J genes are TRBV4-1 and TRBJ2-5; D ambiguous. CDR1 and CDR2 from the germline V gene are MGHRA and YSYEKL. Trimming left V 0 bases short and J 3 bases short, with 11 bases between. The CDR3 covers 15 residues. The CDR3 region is CASSQEFNREETQYF. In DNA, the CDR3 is TGCGCCAGCAGCCAAGAATTCAACAGAGAAGAGACCCAGTACTTC.

The CDR3 region is CASSYASGRGKSPLHF. Written as DNA, the CDR3 is TGTGCCAGCAGTTACGCCTCGGGCAGGGGAAAGTCACCCCTCCACTTT. The chain couples TRBV6-5 to TRBJ1-6; TRBD1 is a possible D gene (6 bases). This CDR3 contains 16 residues. Trimming removed 2 bases from V and 10 bases from J, with 18 bases in between. Germline V CDR1 and CDR2: MNHEY, SVGAGI.

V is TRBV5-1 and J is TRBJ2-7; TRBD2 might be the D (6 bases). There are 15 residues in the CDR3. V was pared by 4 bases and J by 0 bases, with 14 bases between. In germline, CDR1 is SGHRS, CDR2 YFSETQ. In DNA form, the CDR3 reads TGCGCCAGCAGCGGAGGGCTTCAACCCTCCTACGAGCAGTACTTC. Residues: CASSGGLQPSYEQYF.

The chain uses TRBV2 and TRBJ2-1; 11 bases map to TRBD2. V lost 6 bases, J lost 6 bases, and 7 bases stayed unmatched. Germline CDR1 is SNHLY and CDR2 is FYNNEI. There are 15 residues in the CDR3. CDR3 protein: CASRFGLAGPNEQFF. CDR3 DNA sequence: TGTGCCAGCAGGTTTGGACTAGCGGGCCCCAATGAGCAGTTCTTC.

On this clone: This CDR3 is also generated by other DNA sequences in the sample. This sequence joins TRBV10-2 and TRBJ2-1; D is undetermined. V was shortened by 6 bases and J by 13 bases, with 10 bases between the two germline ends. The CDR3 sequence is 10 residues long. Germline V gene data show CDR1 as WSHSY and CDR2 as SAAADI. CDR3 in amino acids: CASRDPPQFF. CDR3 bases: TGCGCCAGCAGGGACCCCCCTCAGTTCTTC.

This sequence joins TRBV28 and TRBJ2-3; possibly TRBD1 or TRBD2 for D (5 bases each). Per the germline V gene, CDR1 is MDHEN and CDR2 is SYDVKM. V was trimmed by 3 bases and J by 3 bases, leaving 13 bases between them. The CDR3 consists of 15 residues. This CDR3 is CASSFSGLGTDTQYF. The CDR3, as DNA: TGTGCCAGCAGTTTCTCGGGGCTGGGGACAGATACGCAGTATTTT. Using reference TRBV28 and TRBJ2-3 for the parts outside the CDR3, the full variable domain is DVKVTQSSRYLVKRTGEKVFLECVQDMDHENMFWYRQDPGLGLRLIYFSYDVKMKEKGDIPEGYSVSREKKERFSLILESASTNQTSMYLCASSFSGLGTDTQYFGPGTRLTVL.

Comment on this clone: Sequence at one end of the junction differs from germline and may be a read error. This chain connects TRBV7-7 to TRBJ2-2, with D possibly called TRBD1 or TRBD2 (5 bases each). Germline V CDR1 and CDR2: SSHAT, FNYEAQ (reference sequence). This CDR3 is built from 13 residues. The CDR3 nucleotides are TGTGCTAGCAGCTTAGAGGGGACCGGGGAGCTGTTTTTT. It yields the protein CASSLEGTGELFF. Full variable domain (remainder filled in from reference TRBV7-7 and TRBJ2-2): GAGVSQSPRYKVTKRGQDVTLRCDPISSHATLYWYQQALGQGPEFLTYFNYEAQPDKSGLPSDRFSAERPEGSISTLTIQRTEQRDSAMYRCASSLEGTGELFFGEGSRLTVL.

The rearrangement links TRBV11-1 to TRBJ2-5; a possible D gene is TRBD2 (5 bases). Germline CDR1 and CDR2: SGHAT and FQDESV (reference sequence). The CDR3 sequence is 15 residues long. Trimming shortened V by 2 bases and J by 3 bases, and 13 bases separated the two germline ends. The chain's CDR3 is CASSLYWTEEETQYF. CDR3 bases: TGTGCCAGCAGCTTATATTGGACGGAGGAAGAGACCCAGTACTTC.

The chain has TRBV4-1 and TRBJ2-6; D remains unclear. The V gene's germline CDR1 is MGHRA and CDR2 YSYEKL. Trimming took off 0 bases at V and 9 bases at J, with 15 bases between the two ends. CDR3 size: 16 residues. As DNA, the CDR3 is TGCGCCAGCAGCCAAGATAGACCTCTCTATTTCAACGTCCTGACTTTC. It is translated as CASSQDRPLYFNVLTF.

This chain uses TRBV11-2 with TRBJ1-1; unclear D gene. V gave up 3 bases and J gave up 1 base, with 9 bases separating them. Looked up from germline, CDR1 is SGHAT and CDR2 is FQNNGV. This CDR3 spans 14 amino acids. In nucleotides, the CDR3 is TGTGCCAGCAGCTTTTTTTTAAGGAACACTGAAGCTTTCTTT. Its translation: CASSFFLRNTEAFF.

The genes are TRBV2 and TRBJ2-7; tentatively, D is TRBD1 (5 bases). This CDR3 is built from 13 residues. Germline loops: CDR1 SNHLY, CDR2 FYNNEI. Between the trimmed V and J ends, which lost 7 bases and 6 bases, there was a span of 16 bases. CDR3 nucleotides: TGTGCCAGCAAGGGGATAGCTCGGATCGAGCAGTACTTC. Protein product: CASKGIARIEQYF. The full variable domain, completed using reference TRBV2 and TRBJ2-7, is EPEVTQTPSHQVTQMGQEVILRCVPISNHLYFYWYRQILGQKVEFLVSFYNNEISEKSEIFDDQFSVERPDGSNFTLKIRSTKLEDSAMYFCASKGIARIEQYFGPGTRLTVT.